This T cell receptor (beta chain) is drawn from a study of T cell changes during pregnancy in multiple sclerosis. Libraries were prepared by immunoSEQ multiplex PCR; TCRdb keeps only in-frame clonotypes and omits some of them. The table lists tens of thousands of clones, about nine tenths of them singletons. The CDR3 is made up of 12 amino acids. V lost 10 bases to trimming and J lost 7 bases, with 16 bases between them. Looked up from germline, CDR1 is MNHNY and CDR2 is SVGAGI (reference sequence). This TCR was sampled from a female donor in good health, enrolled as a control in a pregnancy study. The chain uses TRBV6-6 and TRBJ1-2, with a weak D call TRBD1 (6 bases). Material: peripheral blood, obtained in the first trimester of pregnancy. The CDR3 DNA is TGTGCCATCGGCTCACAGGGATTTGGCTACACCTTC. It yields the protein CAIGSQGFGYTF.